This T cell receptor beta chain is from a study of identical twins. Points from the study as a whole: Invariant MAIT and iNKT cells could partly confound zero-insertion analyses.

TCRdb re-derived calls from the 5' RACE reads in MiXCR, one entry per CDR3 protein. The table includes 200,000 to 300,000 distinct CDR3 sequences, roughly a tenth detected once. Looked up from germline, CDR1 is SEHNR and CDR2 is FQNEAQ (reference sequence). Trimming at V came to 3 bases and at J to 0 bases, leaving 4 bases not matched to a gene. CDR3 length: 16 residues. In its sample, this clonotype was seen many times. Its antigen is unknown. The sequence derives from a man aged 50 to 60 in good health. This chain joins TRBV7-9 and TRBJ2-2; 7 nucleotides align to TRBD2. Source material: memory T cells sorted from blood. The CDR3 loop is CASSFSAGANTGELFF. DNA for the CDR3: TGTGCCAGCAGCTTTTCGGCGGGAGCGAACACCGGGGAGCTGTTTTTT.